The source of this TCR beta chain is a study of T-cell reconstitution after alpha-beta-depleted transplantation in children. Library preparation (for TCRbeta) was performed with unique molecular identifiers. TCRdb called the PCR reads again in MiXCR, with one record for every CDR3 protein. The sample lists around 210,000 distinct CDR3 sequences; about 6.6% were seen once. The germline V gene has CDR1 MDHEN and CDR2 SYDVKM. Trimming cost V 3 bases and J 3 bases; bases outside gene matches: 7. The CDR3 is 15 residues long. This clonotype came up many times. What it binds is unknown. Study results and limitations: Several hundred graft clones that had expanded were reportedly the source of alpha-beta T cells about two months after transplant. By one year post-transplant, T-cell counts and diversity largely arose from T cells that were newly produced.

This TCR was sampled from a boy aged 2 to 10 with acute lymphoblastic leukemia, due to receive a stem cell transplant. The material was PBMCs, obtained before TCRalphabeta/CD19-depleted stem cell transplant. The chain recombines TRBV28 with TRBJ2-7; 8 bases align to TRBD1. CDR3 in DNA: TGTGCCAGCAGTTTCAGCAGGGGGCGGGACTACGAGCAGTACTTC. It yields the protein CASSFSRGRDYEQYF.